The 21 T cell receptor beta chains listed next were all sequenced from one sample in a study of OX40 agonist ivuxolimab in advanced cancers. Assay used: immunoSEQ multiplex PCR; TCRdb lists only in-frame clones, some missing. The data contain nearly 90,000 clones, around nine tenths of them singletons. Here the sequenced sample was CD4+ or CD8+ T cells sorted from blood, taken in a trial of the OX40 agonist ivuxolimab. The receptors shown here come from an adult with an advanced solid tumor such as melanoma, head and neck, liver or kidney cancer.

The V and J genes are TRBV2 and TRBJ2-7; TRBD1 is a possible D gene (6 bases). CDR3 length: 14 residues. Germline V CDR1 and CDR2: SNHLY, FYNNEI. Trimming shortened V by 4 bases and J by 2 bases, and 12 bases separated the two germline ends. CDR3: CASSVPDSAYEQYF. CDR3 sequence (DNA): TGTGCCAGCAGTGTTCCGGACAGTGCCTACGAGCAGTACTTC. The full variable domain, its missing parts supplied by reference TRBV2 and TRBJ2-7, is EPEVTQTPSHQVTQMGQEVILRCVPISNHLYFYWYRQILGQKVEFLVSFYNNEISEKSEIFDDQFSVERPDGSNFTLKIRSTKLEDSAMYFCASSVPDSAYEQYFGPGTRLTVT.

The chain couples TRBV11-2 to TRBJ2-7; 9 nucleotides line up with TRBD1. Germline V gene data show CDR1 as SGHAT and CDR2 as FQNNGV. The junction had 7 bases not matched to a gene; V was cut back by 5 bases and J by 5 bases. The length of the CDR3 is 14 residues. The CDR3 DNA sequence: TGTGCCAGCAGCCGGGACAGGACAGGGGACGAGCAGTACTTC. It translates to CASSRDRTGDEQYF.

The rearrangement joins TRBV10-2 to TRBJ2-7; perhaps TRBD1 as D (6 bases). Deletions cut 6 bases from V and 2 bases from J, with 14 bases between. The CDR3 length is 14 residues. Looked up from germline, CDR1 is WSHSY and CDR2 is SAAADI. The CDR3 nucleotides read TGCGCCAGCAGGACCCTGGGACAAACCTACGAGCAGTACTTC. This translates into CASRTLGQTYEQYF.

The chain is built from TRBV18 and TRBJ2-3; D perhaps matches TRBD2 (5 bases). This CDR3 has 16 amino acids. Germline CDR1 is KGHSH and CDR2 is LQKENI. Trimming pared 0 bases from V and 0 bases from J, leaving 10 bases between. The CDR3: CASSPPGGFSTDTQYF. The CDR3 nucleotides are TGTGCCAGCTCACCACCGGGCGGGTTTAGCACAGATACGCAGTATTTT.

This chain uses TRBV4-3 with TRBJ2-3; D is possibly TRBD1 (5 bases). Germline V CDR1 and CDR2: LGHNA, YSLEER. The CDR3 consists of 16 residues. V was trimmed by 0 bases and J by 0 bases, leaving 10 bases between them. The CDR3 loop reads CASSQEAKGSTDTQYF. CDR3 nucleotides: TGCGCCAGCAGCCAAGAAGCCAAGGGGAGCACAGATACGCAGTATTTT.

The chain recombines TRBV27 with TRBJ2-1, with D perhaps matching TRBD1 or TRBD2 (6 bases each). V lost 2 bases, J lost 4 bases, and 12 bases lay in between. Germline CDR1 and CDR2: MNHEY and SMNVEV (reference sequence). This CDR3 region has 15 residues. The CDR3 loop reads CASSLKGGLYNEQFF. CDR3 coding DNA: TGTGCCAGCAGTTTAAAGGGGGGCTTGTACAATGAGCAGTTCTTC.

A single count supports this clone. J is TRBJ1-4 and V is TRBV7-9; D call uncertain. Trimming cost V 2 bases and J 3 bases, with 22 bases left between them. The CDR3 extends over 19 amino acids. Germline V CDR1 and CDR2: SEHNR, FQNEAQ (reference sequence). CDR3 sequence reads: CASSLRRKSGLESNEKLFF. The CDR3, as DNA: TGTGCCAGCAGCTTACGACGCAAATCGGGCCTTGAATCTAATGAAAAACTGTTTTTT.

V is TRBV11-3 and J is TRBJ2-4, with D unclear. V was clipped by 1 base and J by 5 bases, with 9 bases between them. The germline gives CDR1 SGHNT, CDR2 YENEEA. This CDR3 is built from 14 residues. The CDR3 here is CASSLGGPENIQYF. DNA of the CDR3: TGTGCCAGCAGCTTAGGGGGTCCAGAAAACATTCAGTACTTC.

The chain combines TRBV4-1 with TRBJ2-7; D perhaps matches TRBD1 (6 bases). Germline values: CDR1 MGHRA, CDR2 YSYEKL. V lost 1 base and J 0 bases, leaving 22 bases between the germline ends. The CDR3 has 19 amino acids. CDR3 nucleotide sequence: TGCGCCAGCAGCCAAGTTGGGGGCAGGCGTAGGACAGCCTCCTACGAGCAGTACTTC. Its translation is CASSQVGGRRRTASYEQYF.

The V call is TRBV25-1, the J call TRBJ1-2; D is possibly TRBD1 (5 bases). The V and J ends lost 3 bases and 8 bases respectively, with 16 bases between them. CDR3 length: 14 residues. Germline V gene sequence: CDR1 MGHDK, CDR2 SYGVNS. The CDR3 reads CASSEGSRGEGYTF. DNA for the CDR3: TGTGCCAGCAGTGAGGGCAGTCGGGGGGAAGGCTACACCTTC.

The chain joins TRBV7-9 to TRBJ2-5; 9 nucleotides line up with TRBD2. Germline trimming cut 3 bases from V and 4 bases from J; bases unmatched to any gene: 9. Germline assignment: CDR1 SEHNR and CDR2 FQNEAQ (reference sequence). The CDR3 runs to 16 residues. CDR3 nucleotides: TGTGCCAGCAGCTTTCGGCTAGCGGGGTCCTCAGAGACCCAGTACTTC. This sequence encodes CASSFRLAGSSETQYF.

This clone has only a few counts. The chain combines TRBV28 with TRBJ1-4; 7 bases align to TRBD1. In germline, CDR1 is MDHEN, CDR2 SYDVKM. The CDR3 extends over 14 amino acids. V dropped 2 bases and J dropped 4; count of bases not matched to a gene: 1. The CDR3 coding sequence is TGTGCCAGCAGTTTAGGACAGGTTAATGAAAAACTGTTTTTT. Its protein product is CASSLGQVNEKLFF.

This clone is labeled large. The CDR3 nucleotides read TGTGCCAGTAGTATTCAGGGCAGCACAGATACGCAGTATTTT. It encodes CASSIQGSTDTQYF. V gene TRBV19 combines with J gene TRBJ2-3; TRBD1 might be the D (5 bases). V was trimmed by 3 bases and J by 0 bases, leaving 7 bases between them. In germline, CDR1 is LNHDA, CDR2 SQIVND (reference sequence). The length of the CDR3 is 14 residues.

V is TRBV7-3 and J is TRBJ1-1, with 7 bases lining up with TRBD1. Germline V gene data show CDR1 as SGHTA and CDR2 as FQGTGA. Trimming at V came to 5 bases and at J to 5 bases, leaving 8 bases not matched to a gene. The CDR3 is made up of 14 amino acids. This CDR3 reads CASSPQGGGTEAFF. CDR3 nucleotide sequence: TGTGCCAGCAGCCCCCAGGGGGGCGGGACTGAAGCTTTCTTT.

This chain uses TRBV27 with TRBJ1-4, with D possibly TRBD1 on 5 matching bases. The V end was cut by 8 bases, the J end by 0 bases, with 13 bases between. From germline, CDR1 is MNHEY and CDR2 SMNVEV (reference sequence). The CDR3 is made up of 15 amino acids. The CDR3 protein is CASAPRGSTNEKLFF. CDR3 DNA: TGTGCCAGCGCTCCCCGGGGGTCAACTAATGAAAAACTGTTTTTT.

The rearrangement uses TRBV23-1 and TRBJ2-3, with 11 bases lining up with TRBD1. TRBV23-1 is noted as an ORF with a role that remains uncertain. The CDR3 has 19 residues. The ends lost 8 bases at V and 5 bases at J; junction bases unmatched: 21. The CDR3 protein is CASGGQGVGRPPGGDTQYF. CDR3 coding DNA: TGCGCCAGCGGGGGACAGGGGGTCGGGAGGCCTCCGGGTGGAGATACGCAGTATTTT.

V is TRBV6-1 and J is TRBJ2-7; 7 nucleotides line up with TRBD1. Germline-derived CDR1 and CDR2 are MNHNS and SASEGT. The CDR3 totals 15 residues. Trimming took 3 bases from V and 3 from J; bases not matched to a gene: 8. As DNA, the CDR3 is TGTGCCAGCAGTGACCAAGGGGGCGTTGGCTACGAGCAGTACTTC. This encodes CASSDQGGVGYEQYF.

This clone turned up a few times. The rearrangement uses TRBV6-1 and TRBJ1-6; D not resolved. Per the germline V gene, CDR1 is MNHNS and CDR2 is SASEGT. The ends were cut back, 5 bases at V and 10 bases at J, with 15 bases in the middle. This CDR3 is 14 amino acids long. Here the CDR3 DNA reads TGTGCCAGCAGTTTTGGGCAGGAGGGCTCACCCCTCCACTTT. Translated: CASSFGQEGSPLHF.

V and J are TRBV6-5 and TRBJ1-1; D might be TRBD1 (5 bases). The CDR3 is 14 amino acids. Germline values: CDR1 MNHEY, CDR2 SVGAGI. Trimming left V 7 bases short and J 1 base short, with 13 bases between. DNA for the CDR3: TGTGCCAGCACTACCCCGGGGGGGAACACTGAAGCTTTCTTT. Translated: CASTTPGGNTEAFF.

V and J are TRBV23-1 and TRBJ2-7; 9 bases map to TRBD1. TRBV23-1 is an ORF, with its function uncertain. The length of the CDR3 is 15 residues. V was clipped by 6 bases and J by 2 bases; unmatched bases: 8. The CDR3: CASSPSGQGTYEQYF. The CDR3 region has the DNA TGCGCCAGCAGCCCGTCGGGACAGGGTACCTACGAGCAGTACTTC.

V and J are TRBV5-4 and TRBJ2-3; D remains ambiguous. The germline V and J ends were trimmed by 4 bases and 3 bases, with 12 bases remaining between them. The length of the CDR3 is 14 residues. Germline V gene data show CDR1 as SGHNT and CDR2 as YYREEE (reference sequence). The CDR3 coding sequence is TGTGCCAGCAGCACGACCCTGTGGACAGATACGCAGTATTTT. This codes for CASSTTLWTDTQYF.